Following are 25 T cell receptor beta chains from one sample sequenced in a study of blood T cell repertoires in COVID-19 (TCRdb year 2020). Library preparation was by the immunoSEQ multiplex PCR assay. The immuneACCESS repertoire file appears here via TCRdb, limited to in-frame rearrangements. These files lack a portion of the clones; in checked studies, under half of the deficit traces to unresolved V genes, and the cause of the others is not known. The sample table lists some 350,000 clones, approximately 88% of them with a count of one. The ten largest account for around 3% of the sample. The sequencing sample was made of peripheral blood. Receptors originate from a woman younger than 45 with COVID-19, enrolled during active disease.

This clone is a singleton in its sample. CDR3 amino acids: CASSLDSGYEQFF. In DNA, the CDR3 is TGTGCCAGCAGCTTAGATAGCGGGTATGAGCAGTTCTTC. The V gene is TRBV11-3, the J gene TRBJ2-1, with 7 bases identical to TRBD2. The CDR3 is 13 residues long. Germline assignment: CDR1 SGHNT and CDR2 YENEEA. V trimming: 0 bases; J trimming: 8 bases; junction bases outside the gene matches: 1.

The chain combines TRBV2 with TRBJ1-1; D perhaps matches TRBD1 (5 bases). The V gene lost 5 bases and the J gene lost 1 base, with 17 bases spanning the gap. The CDR3 covers 16 residues. The germline V gene encodes CDR1 SNHLY and CDR2 FYNNEI. CDR3 bases: TGTGCCAGCAGTTTTGCTACTACAGGTGAGAACACTGAAGCTTTCTTT. This translates into CASSFATTGENTEAFF.

This rearrangement joins TRBV14 to TRBJ1-1; D gene uncertain. This CDR3 has 15 residues. Per the germline V gene, CDR1 is SGHDN and CDR2 is FVKESK. V dropped 5 bases and J dropped 3 bases, with 16 bases sitting between them. The CDR3 DNA is TGTGCCAGCAGCGACGGACCGGGATGGGACACTGAAGCTTTCTTT. Translated: CASSDGPGWDTEAFF.

The rearrangement links TRBV7-2 to TRBJ2-2, with D tentatively TRBD1 (6 bases). Trimming removed 7 bases at V and 7 bases at J, with 22 bases between. The CDR3 contains 16 residues. CDR1 and CDR2 (germline): SGHTA, FQGNSA. The CDR3 coding sequence is TGTGCCAGCATCCAAAGGGCAGGGGAGCTTGGCGGGGAGCTGTTTTTT. Protein sequence: CASIQRAGELGGELFF.

V gene TRBV9 combines with J gene TRBJ2-3; 8 positions match TRBD2. V was pared by 0 bases and J by 1 base, with 4 bases of the junction left unmatched. The CDR3 is 16 residues long. CDR1 and CDR2 from the germline V gene are SGDLS and YYNGEE. CDR3 DNA sequence: TGTGCCAGCAGCGTAGTCGCGGGAGGCCGCACAGATACGCAGTATTTT. Translating it yields CASSVVAGGRTDTQYF.

V gene TRBV9 combines with J gene TRBJ2-3; no clear D gene. The CDR3 spans 12 residues. Trimming pared 4 bases from V and 0 bases from J, leaving 3 bases between. Germline assignment: CDR1 SGDLS and CDR2 YYNGEE. The CDR3 nucleotides are TGTGCCAGCAGCTTAAGCACAGATACGCAGTATTTT. Its protein product is CASSLSTDTQYF. Variable domain in full (rest from reference TRBV9 and TRBJ2-3): DSGVTQTPKHLITATGQRVTLRCSPRSGDLSVYWYQQSLDQGLQFLIQYYNGEERAKGNILERFSAQQFPDLHSELNLSSLELGDSALYFCASSLSTDTQYFGPGTRLTVL.

The genes are TRBV7-8 and TRBJ2-7; 8 positions match TRBD2. The V gene end was trimmed by 2 bases and the J gene end by 0 bases; junction bases not matched to a gene: 9. The CDR3 is 17 amino acids. From germline, CDR1 is SGHVS and CDR2 FQNEAQ. CDR3 bases: TGTGCCAGCAGCTTATACGCGGGGGGCACGGCCTCCTACGAGCAGTACTTC. Translating it yields CASSLYAGGTASYEQYF.

CDR3 protein: CATSDFQGGGYTF. The CDR3 region has the DNA TGTGCCACCAGTGATTTTCAAGGAGGAGGCTACACCTTC. The chain has TRBV24-1 and TRBJ1-2; D gene ambiguous. Trimming removed 1 base from V and 8 bases from J, with 10 bases in between. CDR1 is KGHDR, CDR2 SFDVKD, per germline. The CDR3 extends over 13 amino acids.

The rearrangement uses TRBV6-5 and TRBJ1-3; perhaps TRBD1 as D (6 bases). Trimming left V 2 bases short and J 4 bases short, with 12 bases between. In germline, CDR1 is MNHEY, CDR2 SVGAGI. The CDR3 runs 15 residues. This chain's CDR3 is CASSYQRGTGNTIYF. In nucleotides, the CDR3 is TGTGCCAGCAGTTACCAGAGGGGGACGGGAAACACCATATATTTT.

The V call is TRBV6-5, the J call TRBJ2-5; D is undetermined. Germline V lookup: CDR1 MNHEY, CDR2 SVGAGI. The CDR3 totals 12 residues. V was cut by 2 bases and J by 4 bases, with 5 bases left in between. CDR3 region: CASSYPRETQYF. CDR3 DNA: TGTGCCAGCAGTTACCCGCGAGAGACCCAGTACTTC.

The chain is built from TRBV5-1 and TRBJ1-2; no clear D. Germline lookup yields CDR1 SGHRS and CDR2 YFSETQ. Trimming cost V 0 bases and J 7 bases, with 7 bases left between them. The CDR3 is 12 residues long. CDR3 sequence: CASSLVGSGYTF. The CDR3 DNA reads TGCGCCAGCAGCTTGGTTGGGAGTGGCTACACCTTC.

The chain recombines TRBV24-1 with TRBJ1-2; D may be TRBD1 (6 bases). The ends were cut back, 4 bases at V and 7 bases at J, with 12 bases in the middle. CDR1 is KGHDR and CDR2 is SFDVKD in the germline V gene. The CDR3 is made up of 13 amino acids. DNA for the CDR3: TGTGCCACCAGTGACAGGGGCTCAAGTGGCTACACCTTC. It codes for CATSDRGSSGYTF.

V and J are TRBV3-1 (or the pseudogene TRBV3-2) and TRBJ2-7, with 12 bases matching TRBD1. V shed 3 bases and J 3 bases; nucleotides not matched to a gene: 6. The CDR3 extends over 16 amino acids. The germline gives CDR1 LGHDT, CDR2 YNNKEL (reference sequence). The CDR3 nucleotides read TGTGCCAGCAGCCACTCCGGGACAGGGGGCAGCTACGAGCAGTACTTC. It is translated as CASSHSGTGGSYEQYF.

The chain couples TRBV6-6 to TRBJ2-7; possible D gene TRBD2, 6 bases. This CDR3 contains 12 residues. Trimming removed 5 bases at V and 6 bases at J, with 11 bases between. Germline-derived CDR1 and CDR2 are MNHNY and SVGAGI (reference sequence). The CDR3 loop is CASSRGSPEQYF. CDR3 DNA: TGTGCCAGCAGTCGGGGGAGCCCCGAGCAGTACTTC.

The chain uses TRBV27 and TRBJ1-4; D may be TRBD1 (6 bases). The CDR3 is 22 residues long. Germline V gene data show CDR1 as MNHEY and CDR2 as SMNVEV (reference sequence). Deletions cut 5 bases from V and 0 bases from J, with 31 bases between. The CDR3: CASSNPLITWTASLATNEKLFF. CDR3 DNA sequence: TGTGCCAGCAGTAACCCCTTAATTACCTGGACAGCCAGTCTTGCAACTAATGAAAAACTGTTTTTT.

This chain joins TRBV21-1 and TRBJ1-2. TRBV21-1 is designated a pseudogene. The CDR3 is 16 residues long. For the CDR3, the DNA is TGTGCCTTGGGGAGGGGACTCCTAAGCCGGGACTATGGCTACACCTTC. It codes for CALGRGLLSRDYGYTF.

The rearrangement joins TRBV2 to TRBJ2-7; 9 bases are shared with TRBD1. CDR1 is SNHLY, CDR2 FYNNEI, per germline. The CDR3 contains 16 residues. After removal of 3 bases from V and 2 bases from J, the junction contained 8 bases not matched to a gene. CDR3 amino acids: CASSDTGTGIAYEQYF. Written as DNA, the CDR3 is TGTGCCAGCAGTGATACCGGGACAGGGATTGCCTACGAGCAGTACTTC.

The chain recombines TRBV24-1 with TRBJ2-1, with D uncertain. CDR3 size: 16 residues. Germline V gene sequence: CDR1 KGHDR, CDR2 SFDVKD. Trimming shortened V by 4 bases and J by 0 bases, and 12 bases separated the two germline ends. This chain's CDR3 is CATSEDDISSYNEQFF. For the CDR3, the DNA is TGTGCCACCAGTGAAGACGACATCAGCTCCTACAATGAGCAGTTCTTC.

The chain employs TRBV19 and TRBJ2-5; D is unclear. The CDR3 sequence is 14 residues long. Germline V gene sequence: CDR1 LNHDA, CDR2 SQIVND (reference sequence). Deletions cut 4 bases from V and 3 bases from J, with 12 bases between. DNA for the CDR3: TGTGCCAGTAGTAGTACCTACTCGGAAGAGACCCAGTACTTC. Its translation is CASSSTYSEETQYF.

The rearrangement links TRBV10-2 to TRBJ2-1; 10 bases match TRBD2. The CDR3 is 16 amino acids. V lost 10 bases to trimming and J lost 0 bases; unmatched junction nucleotides: 9. Looked up from germline, CDR1 is WSHSY and CDR2 is SAAADI. CDR3 region: CATTRTSGSSYNEQFF. CDR3 sequence (DNA): TGCGCCACCACGAGGACTAGCGGATCCTCCTACAATGAGCAGTTCTTC.

Note on this clone: Sequence at one end of the junction differs from germline and may be a read error. V usage is TRBV24-1 and J usage is TRBJ1-2; unclear D gene. Per the germline V gene, CDR1 is KGHDR and CDR2 is SFDVKD. This CDR3 region has 13 residues. The CDR3 nucleotides are TGTGCCACCAGTGATACCCCGGACTACGGCTACACCTTC. It encodes CATSDTPDYGYTF.

This clone was detected once. This chain's CDR3 is CASSPGGATNEKLFF. The CDR3 DNA sequence: TGTGCCAGCAGTCCAGGAGGGGCAACTAATGAAAAACTGTTTTTT. This sequence joins TRBV2 and TRBJ1-4, with TRBD1 as a possible D gene (5 bases). The CDR3 has 15 residues. Germline CDR1 SNHLY, CDR2 FYNNEI. V dropped 5 bases and J dropped 0 bases, with 10 bases sitting between them.

This clone has just one count. This chain links TRBV2 with TRBJ2-3, with 14 bases matching TRBD2. Germline V gives CDR1 SNHLY, CDR2 FYNNEI. The CDR3 contains 17 residues. V shed 8 bases, J shed 4 bases, and the junction held 11 bases outside the gene matches. The CDR3 here is CASRTSGGIVSSDTQYF. The CDR3 DNA is TGTGCCAGCCGGACTAGCGGGGGGATCGTCAGCTCAGATACGCAGTATTTT.

The genes are TRBV6-2 or TRBV6-3 and TRBJ1-2; 12 bases fit TRBD1. From germline, CDR1 is MNHEY and CDR2 SVGEGT. The V and J ends lost 5 bases and 14 bases, in that order; junction bases with no gene match: 15. This CDR3 comprises 15 residues. In DNA form, the CDR3 reads TGTGCCAGCAGTCCCGACTCCGGGACAGGGGGCCGGCGGACCTTC. Protein product: CASSPDSGTGGRRTF.

This chain connects TRBV6-6 to TRBJ2-7, with 10 bases identical to TRBD1. Germline values: CDR1 MNHNY, CDR2 SVGAGI (reference sequence). The V and J ends lost 5 bases and 7 bases, in that order; junction bases with no gene match: 11. There are 15 residues in the CDR3. In DNA, the CDR3 is TGTGCCAGCAGTCCGGGACGACAGGGGGCGAAAGAGCAGTACGTC. As protein: CASSPGRQGAKEQYV.